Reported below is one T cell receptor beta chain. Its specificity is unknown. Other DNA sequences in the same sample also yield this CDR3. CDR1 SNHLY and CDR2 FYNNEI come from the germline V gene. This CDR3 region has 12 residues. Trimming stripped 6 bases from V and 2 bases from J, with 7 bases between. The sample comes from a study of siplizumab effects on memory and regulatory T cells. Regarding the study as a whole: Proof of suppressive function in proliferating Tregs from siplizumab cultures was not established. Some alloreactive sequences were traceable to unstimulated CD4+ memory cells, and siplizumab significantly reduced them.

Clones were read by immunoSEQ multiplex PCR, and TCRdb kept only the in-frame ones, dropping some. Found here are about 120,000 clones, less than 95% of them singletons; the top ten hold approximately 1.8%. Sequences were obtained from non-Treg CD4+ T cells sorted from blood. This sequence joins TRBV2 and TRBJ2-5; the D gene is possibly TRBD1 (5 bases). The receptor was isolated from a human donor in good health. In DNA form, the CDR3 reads TGTGCCAGCAGCGCAGGGCAAGAGACCCAGTACTTC. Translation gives CASSAGQETQYF.